This T cell receptor (beta chain) was sequenced for a study of technical replicates of blood from a few donors. Germline V gene sequence: CDR1 SGHRS, CDR2 YFSETQ. Trimming at V came to 2 bases and at J to 0 bases, leaving 5 bases not matched to a gene. The CDR3 sequence is 17 residues long. Only in-frame clones appear in the TCRdb table, and some are missing; sequencing was by immunoSEQ multiplex PCR. The sample consists of some 80,000 clones, roughly 94% of them appearing once. The TCR sequence derives from a human donor in good health. The chain combines TRBV5-1 with TRBJ2-1, with 10 bases that match TRBD2. The sequenced material came from T cells isolated from PBMCs. CDR3: CASSFMTSGSSYNEQFF. For the CDR3, the DNA is TGCGCCAGCAGCTTTATGACTAGCGGGTCCTCCTACAATGAGCAGTTCTTC.